Presented here are 5 T cell receptor beta chains from one specimen sequenced in a study of neoadjuvant anti-PD-1 for oral cavity cancer. Time point here: after neoadjuvant nivolumab, at surgical resection. Sequencing was performed with immunoSEQ multiplex PCR; in TCRdb, only in-frame clones are kept and a portion is missing. Counted here are roughly 32,000 clones, just under 80% occurring once; the ten biggest clones make up almost 3.5%. Sequencing used PBMCs, obtained after nivolumab (anti-PD-1) treatment. The receptors originated from a person aged 35 to 85 with oral cavity squamous cell carcinoma.

This clone came up a few times. CDR3 protein: CASSGRLGRVDEQFF. CDR3 bases: TGTGCCAGCAGTGGGCGACTTGGCCGAGTCGATGAGCAGTTCTTC. This chain links TRBV6-1 with TRBJ2-1; D not certain. CDR3 length equals 15 residues. Germline CDR1 MNHNS, CDR2 SASEGT. V was clipped by 4 bases and J by 8 bases, with 18 bases between them.

In regard to this clone: Other DNA sequences in this specimen translate into the identical CDR3. The chain recombines TRBV6-1 with TRBJ2-5, with 7 bases matching TRBD1. J gave up 1 base and V 4 bases, and 0 bases lay outside the gene matches. The CDR3 contains 13 residues. The germline V gene has CDR1 MNHNS and CDR2 SASEGT. CDR3 DNA sequence: TGTGCCAGCAGTGGGACAGGCCAAGAGACCCAGTACTTC. As protein: CASSGTGQETQYF.

This chain uses TRBV4-3 with TRBJ1-1; possibly TRBD1 for D (5 bases). The CDR3 totals 15 residues. Germline-derived CDR1 and CDR2 are LGHNA and YSLEER. The V and J ends lost 0 bases and 2 bases respectively, with 10 bases between them. The CDR3 is CASSQDWDGNTEAFF. The CDR3 DNA is TGCGCCAGCAGCCAAGACTGGGACGGTAACACTGAAGCTTTCTTT.

The chain combines TRBV7-7 with TRBJ2-7; perhaps TRBD1 as D (6 bases). Germline CDR1 reads SSHAT; CDR2 reads FNYEAQ (reference sequence). With 0 bases removed from V and 3 bases from J, the gap between germline ends came to 12 bases. This CDR3 is 15 amino acids long. Here the CDR3 reads CASSLAAGADYEQYF. The CDR3 DNA is TGTGCCAGCAGCTTAGCGGCAGGGGCAGACTACGAGCAGTACTTC.

The V gene is TRBV9, the J gene TRBJ2-3, with D unclear. V was pared by 4 bases and J by 2 bases, with 5 bases between. CDR1 SGDLS and CDR2 YYNGEE come from the germline V gene. CDR3 length equals 12 residues. CDR3 sequence: CASSFNTDTQYF. The CDR3, as DNA: TGTGCCAGCAGCTTCAACACAGATACGCAGTATTTT.